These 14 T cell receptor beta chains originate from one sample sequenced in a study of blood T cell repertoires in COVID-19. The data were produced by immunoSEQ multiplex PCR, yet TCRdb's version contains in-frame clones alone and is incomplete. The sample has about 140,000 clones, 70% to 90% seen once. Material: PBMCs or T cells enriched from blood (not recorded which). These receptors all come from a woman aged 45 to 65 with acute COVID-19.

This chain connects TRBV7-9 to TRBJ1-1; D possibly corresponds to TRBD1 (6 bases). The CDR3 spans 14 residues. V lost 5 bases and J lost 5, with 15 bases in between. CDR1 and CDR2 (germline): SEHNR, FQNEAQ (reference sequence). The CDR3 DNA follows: TGTGCCAGCAGCGGAACAGGGTCACGGACTGAAGCTTTCTTT. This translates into CASSGTGSRTEAFF.

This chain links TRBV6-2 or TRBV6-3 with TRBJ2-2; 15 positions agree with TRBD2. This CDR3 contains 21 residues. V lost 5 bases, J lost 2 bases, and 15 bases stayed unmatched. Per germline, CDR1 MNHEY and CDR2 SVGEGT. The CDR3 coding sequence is TGTGCCAGCAGTCCGCCGGGACTAGCGGGAGGTCCCTTCATCAACACCGGGGAGCTGTTTTTT. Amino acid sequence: CASSPPGLAGGPFINTGELFF.

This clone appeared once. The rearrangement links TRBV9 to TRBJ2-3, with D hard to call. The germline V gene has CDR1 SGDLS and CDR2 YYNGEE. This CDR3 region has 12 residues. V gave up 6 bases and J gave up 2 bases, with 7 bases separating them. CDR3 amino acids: CASNSLTDTQYF. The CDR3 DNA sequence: TGTGCCAGCAACTCGCTCACAGATACGCAGTATTTT.

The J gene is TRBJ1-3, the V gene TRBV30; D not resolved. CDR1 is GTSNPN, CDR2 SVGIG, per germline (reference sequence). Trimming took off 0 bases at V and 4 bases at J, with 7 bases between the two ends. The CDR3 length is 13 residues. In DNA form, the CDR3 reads TGTGCCTGGAGTGTGAGAGGAGGAAACACCATATATTTT. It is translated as CAWSVRGGNTIYF. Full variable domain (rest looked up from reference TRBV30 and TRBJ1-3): SQTIHQWPATLVQPVGSPLSLECTVEGTSNPNLYWYRQAAGRGLQLLFYSVGIGQISSEVPQNLSASRPQDRQFILSSKKLLLSDSGFYLCAWSVRGGNTIYFGEGSWLTVV.

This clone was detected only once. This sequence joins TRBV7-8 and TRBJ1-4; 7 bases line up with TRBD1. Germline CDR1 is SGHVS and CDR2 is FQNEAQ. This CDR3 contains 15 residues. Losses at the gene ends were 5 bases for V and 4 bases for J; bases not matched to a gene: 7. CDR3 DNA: TGTGCCAGCAGCGGAACAGGGGCCAATAATGAAAAACTGTTTTTT. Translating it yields CASSGTGANNEKLFF. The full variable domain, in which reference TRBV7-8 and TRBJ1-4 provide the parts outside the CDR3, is GAGVSQSPRYKVAKRGQDVALRCDPISGHVSLFWYQQALGQGPEFLTYFQNEAQLDKSGLPSDRFFAERPEGSVSTLKIQRTQQEDSAVYLCASSGTGANNEKLFFGSGTQLSVL.

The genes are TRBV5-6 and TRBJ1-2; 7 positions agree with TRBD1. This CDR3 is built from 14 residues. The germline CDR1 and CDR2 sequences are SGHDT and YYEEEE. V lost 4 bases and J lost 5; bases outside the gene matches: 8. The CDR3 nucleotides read TGTGCCAGCAGCCTGGGGGACAGCAGTTATGGCTACACCTTC. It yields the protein CASSLGDSSYGYTF.

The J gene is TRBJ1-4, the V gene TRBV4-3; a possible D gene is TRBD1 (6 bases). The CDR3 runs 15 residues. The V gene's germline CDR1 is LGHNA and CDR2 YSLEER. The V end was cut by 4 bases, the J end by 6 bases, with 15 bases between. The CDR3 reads CASSPNGGGYEKLFF. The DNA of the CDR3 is TGCGCCAGCAGCCCTAATGGCGGGGGCTATGAAAAACTGTTTTTT.

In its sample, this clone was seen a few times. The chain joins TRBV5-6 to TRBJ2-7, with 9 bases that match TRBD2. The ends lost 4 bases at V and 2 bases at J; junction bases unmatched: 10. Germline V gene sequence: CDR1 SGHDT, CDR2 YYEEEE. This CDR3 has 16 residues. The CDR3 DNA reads TGTGCCAGCAGCGCGCGGCTAGCGGGATCCGCCTACGAGCAGTACTTC. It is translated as CASSARLAGSAYEQYF.

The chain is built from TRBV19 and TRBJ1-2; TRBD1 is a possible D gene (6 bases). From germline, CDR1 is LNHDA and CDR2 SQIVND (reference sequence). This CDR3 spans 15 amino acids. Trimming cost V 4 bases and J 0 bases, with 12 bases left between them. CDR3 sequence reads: CASSTGTSPNYGYTF. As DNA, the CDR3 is TGTGCCAGTAGTACTGGGACATCTCCTAACTATGGCTACACCTTC.

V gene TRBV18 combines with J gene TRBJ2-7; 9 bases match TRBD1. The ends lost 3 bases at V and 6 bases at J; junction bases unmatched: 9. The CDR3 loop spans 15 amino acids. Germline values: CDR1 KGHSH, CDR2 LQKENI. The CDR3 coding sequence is TGTGCCAGCTCACCGTTACGGGACAGGGATTCCGAGCAGTACTTC. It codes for CASSPLRDRDSEQYF.

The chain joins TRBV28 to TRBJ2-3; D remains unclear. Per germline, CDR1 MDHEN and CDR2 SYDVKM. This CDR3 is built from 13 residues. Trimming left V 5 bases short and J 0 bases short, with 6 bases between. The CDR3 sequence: CASSTGSTDTQYF. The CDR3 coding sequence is TGTGCCAGCAGTACCGGTAGCACAGATACGCAGTATTTT.

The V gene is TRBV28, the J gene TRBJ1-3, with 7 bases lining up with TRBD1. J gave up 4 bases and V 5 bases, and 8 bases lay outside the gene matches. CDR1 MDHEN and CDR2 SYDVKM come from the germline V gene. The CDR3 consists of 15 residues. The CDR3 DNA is TGTGCCAGCAGTGCAGCAGGGGGTAACGGAAACACCATATATTTT. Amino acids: CASSAAGGNGNTIYF.

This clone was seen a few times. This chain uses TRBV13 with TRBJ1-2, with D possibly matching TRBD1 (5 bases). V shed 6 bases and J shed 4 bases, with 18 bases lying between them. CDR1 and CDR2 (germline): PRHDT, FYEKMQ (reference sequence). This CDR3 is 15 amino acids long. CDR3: CASSHDRQPIYGYTF. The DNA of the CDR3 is TGTGCCAGCAGTCACGACCGACAGCCGATCTATGGCTACACCTTC. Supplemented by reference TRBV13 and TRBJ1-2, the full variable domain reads AAGVIQSPRHLIKEKRETATLKCYPIPRHDTVYWYQQGPGQDPQFLISFYEKMQSDKGSIPDRFSAQQFSDYHSELNMSSLELGDSALYFCASSHDRQPIYGYTFGSGTRLTVV.

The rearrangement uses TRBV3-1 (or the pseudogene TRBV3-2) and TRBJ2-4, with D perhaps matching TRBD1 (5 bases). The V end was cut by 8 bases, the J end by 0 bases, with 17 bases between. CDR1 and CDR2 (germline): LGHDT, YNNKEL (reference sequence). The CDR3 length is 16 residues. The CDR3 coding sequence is TGTGCCAGCCCCCCCGTGGCAGGGAAAGCCAAAAACATTCAGTACTTC. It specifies CASPPVAGKAKNIQYF.